Shown below are 32 T cell receptor beta chains from a single sample sequenced in a study of blood T cell repertoires in COVID-19. Repertoires were generated with immunoSEQ multiplex PCR, while TCRdb's copy carries only in-frame clones and drops some. The sample has 150,000 to 200,000 clones, 85% to 90% seen once. Sequenced: PBMCs or T cells enriched from blood (not recorded which). These receptors all come from a middle-aged man who had recovered from COVID-19.

The V and J genes are TRBV11-2 and TRBJ1-5; TRBD1 matches at 8 bases. V lost 5 bases, J lost 4 bases, and 4 bases stayed unmatched. CDR1 is SGHAT, CDR2 FQNNGV, per germline. The CDR3 is made up of 14 amino acids. In DNA, the CDR3 is TGTGCCAGCAGCCCAGGACAGGGAAATCAGCCCCAGCATTTT. Its translation is CASSPGQGNQPQHF. Supplemented by reference TRBV11-2 and TRBJ1-5, the full variable domain reads EAGVAQSPRYKIIEKRQSVAFWCNPISGHATLYWYQQILGQGPKLLIQFQNNGVVDDSQLPKDRFSAERLKGVDSTLKIQPAKLEDSAVYLCASSPGQGNQPQHFGDGTRLSIL.

The genes are TRBV3-1 (or the pseudogene TRBV3-2) and TRBJ2-3; D perhaps matches TRBD2 (6 bases). Germline CDR1 reads LGHDT; CDR2 reads YNNKEL (reference sequence). The CDR3 has 14 residues. Trimming shortened V by 1 base and J by 1 base, and 6 bases separated the two germline ends. CDR3 coding DNA: TGTGCCAGCAGCCAAGCGGGAGGCACAGATACGCAGTATTTT. This codes for CASSQAGGTDTQYF.

The chain links TRBV6-1 to TRBJ1-5; D gene ambiguous. The CDR3 totals 14 residues. The V and J ends lost 1 base and 6 bases respectively, with 10 bases between them. Germline loops: CDR1 MNHNS, CDR2 SASEGT. CDR3 sequence reads: CASSEGGGGQPQHF. CDR3 DNA: TGTGCCAGCAGTGAAGGGGGAGGAGGTCAGCCCCAGCATTTT.

The J gene is TRBJ1-5, the V gene TRBV19; D unclear. The germline V and J ends were trimmed by 7 bases and 8 bases, with 6 bases remaining between them. CDR1 and CDR2 (germline): LNHDA, SQIVND (reference sequence). This CDR3 is 10 amino acids long. CDR3 sequence: CASNREPQHF. The DNA for the CDR3 is TGTGCCAGTAATCGTGAGCCCCAGCATTTT. The full variable domain, its missing parts supplied by reference TRBV19 and TRBJ1-5, is DGGITQSPKYLFRKEGQNVTLSCEQNLNHDAMYWYRQDPGQGLRLIYYSQIVNDFQKGDIAEGYSVSREKKESFPLTVTSAQKNPTAFYLCASNREPQHFGDGTRLSIL.

V is TRBV24-1 and J is TRBJ2-1; the match to TRBD2 covers 7 bases. This CDR3 contains 15 residues. With V trimmed by 6 bases and J by 3 bases, 7 bases remained unmatched. CDR1 is KGHDR and CDR2 is SFDVKD in the germline V gene. The CDR3 reads CATSIGRGNYNEQFF. Written as DNA, the CDR3 is TGTGCCACCAGTATAGGGCGGGGGAACTACAATGAGCAGTTCTTC.

This clone came up once. The chain carries TRBV5-1 and TRBJ2-7; 7 nucleotides line up with TRBD1. CDR3 length: 15 residues. The germline CDR1 and CDR2 sequences are SGHRS and YFSETQ. Trimming removed 3 bases from V and 0 bases from J; junction bases left unmatched: 6. CDR3 coding DNA: TGCGCCAGCAGCTGGGGACAGCAGAGCTCCTACGAGCAGTACTTC. Its translation is CASSWGQQSSYEQYF.

This clone was seen only a few times. The rearrangement uses TRBV25-1 and TRBJ2-1; 10 bases line up with TRBD2. The CDR3 sequence is 15 residues long. With 7 bases clipped from V and 6 bases from J, the junction kept 9 bases outside the gene matches. Germline V CDR1 and CDR2: MGHDK, SYGVNS. Here the CDR3 DNA reads TGTGCCAGCACATCGGGGCTAGCGGGAGCCAATGAGCAGTTCTTC. This translates into CASTSGLAGANEQFF. The variable domain in full, completed from reference TRBV25-1 and TRBJ2-1, reads EADIYQTPRYLVIGTGKKITLECSQTMGHDKMYWYQQDPGMELHLIHYSYGVNSTEKGDLSSESTVSRIRTEHFPLTLESARPSHTSQYLCASTSGLAGANEQFFGPGTRLTVL.

This clone was recorded only once. J is TRBJ1-1 and V is TRBV10-3, with 7 bases fitting TRBD1. CDR3 length: 11 amino acids. V was clipped by 7 bases and J by 4 bases; unmatched bases: 0. Looked up from germline, CDR1 is ENHRY and CDR2 is SYGVKD. The DNA of the CDR3 is TGTGCCATCACAGGGGGCACTGAAGCTTTCTTT. This codes for CAITGGTEAFF.

This clone was observed a single time. The chain recombines TRBV19 with TRBJ2-1; weak D call: TRBD2 (7 bases). Deletions cut 3 bases from V and 6 bases from J, with 15 bases between. Germline V gene lookup returns CDR1 LNHDA and CDR2 SQIVND (reference sequence). CDR3 length: 15 residues. Here the CDR3 DNA reads TGTGCCAGTAGTATCGGGGGGACATCCAGCAATGAGCAGTTCTTC. This encodes CASSIGGTSSNEQFF.

V usage is TRBV4-1 and J usage is TRBJ1-1; possibly TRBD1 for D (5 bases). The ends were cut back, 4 bases at V and 7 bases at J, with 19 bases in the middle. This CDR3 comprises 15 residues. Germline loops: CDR1 MGHRA, CDR2 YSYEKL. The CDR3 DNA reads as TGCGCCAGCAGCCCACTCTGGACAAAGCAAAATGAAGCTTTCTTT. Protein sequence: CASSPLWTKQNEAFF.

The rearrangement links TRBV18 to TRBJ2-3, with D tentatively TRBD2 (5 bases). Germline loops: CDR1 KGHSH, CDR2 LQKENI. Trimming cost V 6 bases and J 2 bases, with 18 bases left between them. CDR3 length: 16 amino acids. The CDR3 bases are TGTGCCAGCTCGCCTCTTAGAGCGGCCCCCACAGATACGCAGTATTTT. Translation gives CASSPLRAAPTDTQYF.

Only one count was recorded for this clone. The chain couples TRBV11-1 to TRBJ2-7; the match to TRBD1 covers 10 bases. The CDR3 totals 14 residues. V trimming: 5 bases; J trimming: 3 bases; junction bases outside the gene matches: 4. CDR1 and CDR2 (germline): SGHAT, FQDESV (reference sequence). The CDR3 DNA is TGTGCCAGCAGCCCCCGGGACAGGGGCTACGAGCAGTACTTC. This codes for CASSPRDRGYEQYF.

The chain combines TRBV21-1 with TRBJ1-5; the table's TRBD1 call for D was not verified on the DNA. TRBV21-1 is a pseudogene locus. The CDR3 totals 12 residues. This CDR3 is CASSARGQPQHF. CDR3 DNA sequence: TGTGCCAGCAGTGCCAGGGGTCAGCCCCAGCATTTT.

The chain couples TRBV7-2 to TRBJ2-2; tentative D call: TRBD1 (5 bases). The CDR3 is 15 residues long. Germline values: CDR1 SGHTA, CDR2 FQGNSA. The germline V and J ends were trimmed by 11 bases and 0 bases, with 16 bases remaining between them. The CDR3 coding sequence is TGTGCCTTCGAGCCCGGCAGGGCGAACACCGGGGAGCTGTTTTTT. Its protein is CAFEPGRANTGELFF.

V and J are TRBV5-6 and TRBJ2-3, with 9 bases lining up with TRBD1. V shed 0 bases and J 7 bases; nucleotides not matched to a gene: 9. The V gene's germline CDR1 is SGHDT and CDR2 YYEEEE. The CDR3 length is 16 residues. The CDR3 region is CASSLVGTGLINTQYF. DNA for the CDR3: TGTGCCAGCAGCTTGGTTGGGACAGGGTTAATTAATACGCAGTATTTT.

This sequence joins TRBV7-9 and TRBJ2-2; the match to TRBD1 covers 9 bases. Germline V gene lookup returns CDR1 SEHNR and CDR2 FQNEAQ (reference sequence). This CDR3 comprises 16 residues. Trimming cost V 7 bases and J 6 bases; bases outside gene matches: 12. The CDR3 spells CASTDPRDREAGELFF. The DNA for the CDR3 is TGTGCCAGCACCGACCCCCGGGACAGGGAGGCCGGGGAGCTGTTTTTT. The complete variable domain, with remaining parts taken from reference TRBV7-9 and TRBJ2-2, reads DTGVSQNPRHKITKRGQNVTFRCDPISEHNRLYWYRQTLGQGPEFLTYFQNEAQLEKSRLLSDRFSAERPKGSFSTLEIQRTEQGDSAMYLCASTDPRDREAGELFFGEGSRLTVL.

This chain joins TRBV2 and TRBJ1-6; D ambiguous. CDR3 length: 14 residues. Trimming shortened V by 6 bases and J by 5 bases, and 11 bases separated the two germline ends. Germline values: CDR1 SNHLY, CDR2 FYNNEI. In DNA, the CDR3 is TGTGCCAGCAGGTTCAAAGAGAATAATTCACCCCTCCACTTT. It is translated as CASRFKENNSPLHF.

This clone was counted ten times or more. V and J are TRBV5-1 and TRBJ1-3; unclear D gene. Trimming stripped 4 bases from V and 4 bases from J, with 3 bases between. In germline, CDR1 is SGHRS, CDR2 YFSETQ. The CDR3 loop spans 11 amino acids. CDR3 loop: CASSQGNTIYF. CDR3 nucleotides: TGCGCCAGCAGCCAGGGAAACACCATATATTTT.

The chain employs TRBV5-1 and TRBJ2-7; maybe TRBD1 (5 bases). This CDR3 region has 13 residues. Germline-derived CDR1 and CDR2 are SGHRS and YFSETQ. V was shortened by 5 bases and J by 4 bases, with 13 bases between the two germline ends. This CDR3 reads CASSYDRPYEQYF. The CDR3 DNA is TGCGCCAGCAGTTATGACAGACCATACGAGCAGTACTTC. Variable domain in full (rest from reference TRBV5-1 and TRBJ2-7): KAGVTQTPRYLIKTRGQQVTLSCSPISGHRSVSWYQQTPGQGLQFLFEYFSETQRNKGNFPGRFSGRQFSNSRSEMNVSTLELGDSALYLCASSYDRPYEQYFGPGTRLTVT.

This clone has just one count. The rearrangement links TRBV25-1 to TRBJ2-5; 7 bases agree with TRBD1. After removal of 3 bases from V and 5 bases from J, the junction contained 6 bases not matched to a gene. The CDR3 spans 14 residues. Germline V gives CDR1 MGHDK, CDR2 SYGVNS. CDR3 loop: CASSETGPGETQYF. CDR3 in DNA: TGTGCCAGCAGTGAGACAGGGCCTGGGGAGACCCAGTACTTC.

Concerning this clone: The junction and the germline gene differ at one end; a read error may be behind it. The chain couples TRBV7-7 to TRBJ2-5; 10 bases map to TRBD1. This CDR3 region has 15 residues. Germline V lookup: CDR1 SSHAT, CDR2 FNYEAQ (reference sequence). CDR3 in amino acids: CASSVGTGEQETQYF. The CDR3 DNA reads TGTGCTAGCAGCGTCGGGACAGGGGAACAAGAGACCCAGTACTTC.

This chain joins TRBV5-1 and TRBJ1-6; D ambiguous. The CDR3 has 14 residues. CDR1 is SGHRS, CDR2 YFSETQ, per germline. Trimming stripped 0 bases from V and 7 bases from J, with 8 bases between. Here the CDR3 DNA reads TGCGCCAGCAGCTTGGCCCAGGCGAATTCACCCCTCCACTTT. Its translation: CASSLAQANSPLHF.

The chain has TRBV5-5 and TRBJ1-2; D gene unclear. The CDR3 totals 14 residues. CDR1 and CDR2 (germline): SGHKS, YYEKEE (reference sequence). V lost 0 bases and J lost 1, with 7 bases in between. CDR3 amino acids: CASSLATFNYGYTF. In nucleotides, the CDR3 is TGTGCCAGCAGCTTGGCTACTTTTAACTATGGCTACACCTTC.

The chain carries TRBV5-1 and TRBJ2-1; TRBD2 aligns across 11 bases. Germline V lookup: CDR1 SGHRS, CDR2 YFSETQ. The junction had 5 bases not matched to a gene; V was cut back by 4 bases and J by 2 bases. The CDR3 contains 16 residues. In DNA, the CDR3 is TGCGCCAGCAGCGTCCTAGCGGGAGGTCCCTACAATGAGCAGTTCTTC. It yields the protein CASSVLAGGPYNEQFF.

The chain couples TRBV5-1 to TRBJ2-6; TRBD2 agrees at 13 bases. Trimming cost V 4 bases and J 2 bases; bases outside gene matches: 6. The CDR3 sequence is 18 residues long. The germline V gene has CDR1 SGHRS and CDR2 YFSETQ. The CDR3 sequence is CASSPLLAGGPGANVLTF. The CDR3 DNA follows: TGCGCCAGCAGCCCACTACTAGCGGGAGGGCCTGGGGCCAACGTCCTGACTTTC.

The genes are TRBV27 and TRBJ2-7, with 8 bases fitting TRBD2. The CDR3 sequence is 16 residues long. Germline-derived CDR1 and CDR2 are MNHEY and SMNVEV (reference sequence). After removal of 5 bases from V and 0 bases from J, the junction contained 9 bases not matched to a gene. The CDR3 here is CASSPKTSVSSYEQYF. CDR3 bases: TGTGCCAGCAGTCCTAAGACTAGCGTGAGCTCCTACGAGCAGTACTTC.

The chain is built from TRBV9 and TRBJ2-3; D is unresolved. V was pared by 0 bases and J by 0 bases, with 8 bases between. The CDR3 covers 15 residues. Germline V gene data show CDR1 as SGDLS and CDR2 as YYNGEE. CDR3 loop: CASSVGATSTDTQYF. The CDR3 DNA sequence: TGTGCCAGCAGCGTAGGGGCCACTAGCACAGATACGCAGTATTTT. Looking up the rest from reference TRBV9 and TRBJ2-3 gives the full variable domain: DSGVTQTPKHLITATGQRVTLRCSPRSGDLSVYWYQQSLDQGLQFLIQYYNGEERAKGNILERFSAQQFPDLHSELNLSSLELGDSALYFCASSVGATSTDTQYFGPGTRLTVL.

This sequence joins TRBV15 and TRBJ2-1; D may be TRBD2 (5 bases). V lost 0 bases to trimming and J lost 2 bases, with 11 bases between them. The length of the CDR3 is 16 residues. Germline V gene lookup returns CDR1 LNHNV and CDR2 YYDKDF (reference sequence). In DNA form, the CDR3 reads TGTGCCACCAGCAGAGATCGACTACCAACCTACAATGAGCAGTTCTTC. It encodes CATSRDRLPTYNEQFF.

V is TRBV7-9 and J is TRBJ2-2; possibly TRBD1 for D (6 bases). The CDR3 runs 16 residues. Trimming stripped 0 bases from V and 1 base from J, with 9 bases between. Germline CDR1 SEHNR, CDR2 FQNEAQ (reference sequence). The CDR3 loop is CASSLAGARNTGELFF. The CDR3 region has the DNA TGTGCCAGCAGCTTAGCGGGGGCTCGGAACACCGGGGAGCTGTTTTTT.

In this sample, this clone turned up a few times. The gene calls are TRBV7-6 and TRBJ2-1; 12 bases are shared with TRBD2. CDR3 length equals 16 residues. After removal of 8 bases from V and 6 bases from J, the junction contained 11 bases not matched to a gene. Looked up from germline, CDR1 is SGHVS and CDR2 is FNYEAQ. The CDR3 spells CASSLYPGLAGNEQFF. The DNA of the CDR3 is TGTGCCAGCTCCTTATACCCGGGACTAGCGGGCAATGAGCAGTTCTTC.

This chain's CDR3 is CAWSVTTDQPQHF. Written as DNA, the CDR3 is TGTGCCTGGAGTGTAACGACAGATCAGCCCCAGCATTTT. The chain links TRBV30 to TRBJ1-5; tentative D call: TRBD1 (5 bases). Germline V gene sequence: CDR1 GTSNPN, CDR2 SVGIG (reference sequence). This CDR3 has 13 amino acids. The V end lost 0 bases, the J end lost 5 bases, and 8 bases lay between the germline ends.

The sample holds one count of this clone. The chain links TRBV11-3 to TRBJ1-3; 9 bases fit TRBD1. The CDR3 has 16 amino acids. The V gene end was trimmed by 2 bases and the J gene end by 2 bases; junction bases not matched to a gene: 4. The germline V gene encodes CDR1 SGHNT and CDR2 YENEEA. DNA of the CDR3: TGTGCCAGCAGCTTATCCGGACAGGGGACTGGAAACACCATATATTTT. Translating gives CASSLSGQGTGNTIYF.